The 31 T cell receptor beta chains below were found in one sample sequenced in a study of cytomegalovirus exposure and HLA in healthy donors. The study ran its PCR with 60 Vbeta and 13 Jbeta primers. Sequenced by immunoSEQ multiplex PCR; TCRdb stores in-frame clones only, minus some. This sample contains 53,000 or so clones. The sample was PBMCs. The receptors derive from a man in his late teens or twenties in good health and CMV-seropositive.

The chain couples TRBV11-3 to TRBJ1-1; maybe TRBD1 (6 bases). The V end lost 4 bases, the J end lost 6 bases, and 18 bases lay between the germline ends. CDR1 SGHNT and CDR2 YENEEA come from the germline V gene. The CDR3 has 15 residues. The CDR3: CASSSRDTEDPEAFF. The CDR3 nucleotides read TGTGCCAGCAGCTCTAGGGACACCGAGGACCCTGAAGCTTTCTTT.

The chain combines TRBV2 with TRBJ1-5; 9 nucleotides agree with TRBD1. The CDR3 is made up of 20 amino acids. Germline lookup yields CDR1 SNHLY and CDR2 FYNNEI. Losses at the gene ends were 5 bases for V and 1 base for J; bases not matched to a gene: 18. The CDR3: CASSPSTRDRDFTSNQPQHF. Here the CDR3 DNA reads TGTGCCAGCAGTCCATCAACCCGGGACAGGGACTTCACGAGCAATCAGCCCCAGCATTTT.

This sequence joins TRBV19 and TRBJ1-2; the D gene is possibly TRBD1 (6 bases). Trimming took off 9 bases at V and 8 bases at J, with 13 bases between the two ends. Germline-derived CDR1 and CDR2 are LNHDA and SQIVND (reference sequence). The CDR3 totals 11 residues. DNA of the CDR3: TGTGCCAGCCTACAGGGCCGGGGCTACACCTTC. This sequence encodes CASLQGRGYTF.

Comment on this clone: Other nucleotide sequences in the sample specify the same CDR3. The rearrangement uses TRBV5-1 and TRBJ2-5, with unresolved D. The CDR3 is made up of 13 amino acids. The V and J ends lost 3 bases and 5 bases respectively, with 11 bases between them. Germline V gives CDR1 SGHRS, CDR2 YFSETQ. This CDR3 is CASSSVTEETQYF. CDR3 DNA: TGCGCCAGCAGCTCCGTAACGGAGGAGACCCAGTACTTC.

The chain employs TRBV23-1 and TRBJ1-5, with D possibly being TRBD1 (6 bases). TRBV23-1 is designated an ORF whose function remains uncertain. V was shortened by 6 bases and J by 3 bases, with 12 bases between the two germline ends. The CDR3 spans 14 residues. The CDR3 nucleotides read TGCGCCAGCAGCCCACAGGGCCCCAATCAGCCCCAGCATTTT. This gives the protein CASSPQGPNQPQHF.

This rearrangement joins TRBV6-5 to TRBJ2-1; D is perhaps TRBD1 (6 bases). The V end was cut by 7 bases, the J end by 4 bases, with 11 bases between. CDR1 and CDR2 (germline): MNHEY, SVGAGI. CDR3 length: 13 amino acids. CDR3 region: CASTKGGYNEQFF. The CDR3, as DNA: TGTGCCAGCACCAAAGGGGGTTACAATGAGCAGTTCTTC.

The chain employs TRBV2 and TRBJ2-1; TRBD2 matches at 7 bases. The CDR3 sequence is 15 residues long. V lost 4 bases to trimming and J lost 8 bases; unmatched junction nucleotides: 11. Germline V gives CDR1 SNHLY, CDR2 FYNNEI. The CDR3 region is CASSVVTGGMDEQFF. DNA for the CDR3: TGTGCCAGCAGTGTGGTTACGGGAGGTATGGATGAGCAGTTCTTC.

The rearrangement links TRBV7-2 to TRBJ2-1; TRBD2 agrees at 7 bases. The length of the CDR3 is 16 residues. The V gene's germline CDR1 is SGHTA and CDR2 FQGNSA. V lost 1 base to trimming and J lost 8 bases; unmatched junction nucleotides: 11. CDR3 in amino acids: CASSLDGTISTHEQFF. CDR3 nucleotide sequence: TGTGCCAGCAGCTTAGATGGGACTATTAGTACGCATGAGCAGTTCTTC.

The chain couples TRBV4-2 to TRBJ2-2; 10 bases are a match to TRBD2. Germline V gives CDR1 LGHNA, CDR2 YNFKEQ. Unmatched junction bases numbered 3, after V lost 1 base and J lost 1 base. The CDR3 is 17 amino acids. The CDR3 sequence: CASSQVLAGVNTGELFF. The CDR3 coding sequence is TGTGCCAGCAGCCAAGTCCTAGCGGGAGTGAACACCGGGGAGCTGTTTTTT.

The J gene is TRBJ2-7, the V gene TRBV29-1, with 8 bases identical to TRBD1. The length of the CDR3 is 16 residues. The germline V gene has CDR1 SQVTM and CDR2 ANQGSEA. Trimming removed 4 bases from V and 4 bases from J; junction bases left unmatched: 15. In nucleotides, the CDR3 is TGCAGCGTTGGAGGTACCGGGACAGGAGTTGGTTACGAGCAGTACTTC. It translates to CSVGGTGTGVGYEQYF.

This rearrangement joins TRBV7-9 to TRBJ2-3; a weak D match, TRBD2 (6 bases). The CDR3 runs 16 residues. With 2 bases removed from V and 6 bases from J, the gap between germline ends came to 18 bases. Germline assignment: CDR1 SEHNR and CDR2 FQNEAQ (reference sequence). The CDR3 protein is CASSLFASAPKDTQYF. In DNA form, the CDR3 reads TGTGCCAGCAGCTTATTCGCTAGCGCTCCTAAGGATACGCAGTATTTT. Complete variable domain (other parts from reference TRBV7-9 and TRBJ2-3): DTGVSQNPRHKITKRGQNVTFRCDPISEHNRLYWYRQTLGQGPEFLTYFQNEAQLEKSRLLSDRFSAERPKGSFSTLEIQRTEQGDSAMYLCASSLFASAPKDTQYFGPGTRLTVL.

This chain uses TRBV11-2 with TRBJ2-7; 8 nucleotides match TRBD1. The CDR3 has 16 residues. V gave up 1 base and J gave up 4 bases; unmatched junction bases: 9. The germline V gene has CDR1 SGHAT and CDR2 FQNNGV. The CDR3 protein is CASSLVSGQGRYEQYF. The CDR3 region has the DNA TGTGCCAGCAGCTTAGTATCCGGACAGGGAAGATACGAGCAGTACTTC.

The chain recombines TRBV7-9 with TRBJ1-1; TRBD1 might be the D (6 bases). V lost 4 bases and J lost 10, with 13 bases in between. From germline, CDR1 is SEHNR and CDR2 FQNEAQ (reference sequence). CDR3 length: 12 amino acids. Here the CDR3 DNA reads TGTGCCAGCAGCTCCAGACAGGTGGGAGCTTTCTTT. Residues: CASSSRQVGAFF.

In DNA form, the CDR3 reads TGTGCCAGCAGCTCAAGGGCGGGAGGTGAGCAGTTCTTC. Encoded protein: CASSSRAGGEQFF. V gene TRBV7-3 combines with J gene TRBJ2-1; 8 bases line up with TRBD2. From germline, CDR1 is SGHTA and CDR2 FQGTGA. V lost 4 bases, J lost 9 bases, and 5 bases stayed unmatched. The CDR3 runs to 13 residues.

V is TRBV10-3 and J is TRBJ2-7; 7 bases are a match to TRBD2. This CDR3 is built from 12 residues. Germline V gene sequence: CDR1 ENHRY, CDR2 SYGVKD. V lost 8 bases, J lost 5 bases, and 6 bases stayed unmatched. CDR3 region: CAILRGSNEQYF. In DNA form, the CDR3 reads TGTGCCATCCTCCGCGGGAGTAACGAGCAGTACTTC.

V gene TRBV25-1 combines with J gene TRBJ2-2; 9 bases are shared with TRBD1. The CDR3 has 14 residues. Per germline, CDR1 MGHDK and CDR2 SYGVNS. Germline trimming cut 6 bases from V and 3 bases from J; bases unmatched to any gene: 2. The CDR3 region has the DNA TGTGCCAGCAGCTACAGGGGGCACACCGGGGAGCTGTTTTTT. Its protein is CASSYRGHTGELFF.

The chain is built from TRBV6-1 and TRBJ1-3; unclear D gene. The CDR3 extends over 17 amino acids. Germline V lookup: CDR1 MNHNS, CDR2 SASEGT. V was clipped by 2 bases and J by 0 bases, with 14 bases between them. CDR3 coding DNA: TGTGCCAGCAGTGAAATGATGTGGGCGACCTCTGGAAACACCATATATTTT. Translated, it gives CASSEMMWATSGNTIYF.

The rearrangement joins TRBV27 to TRBJ2-3, with TRBD1 as a possible D gene (5 bases). This CDR3 has 14 residues. Per the germline V gene, CDR1 is MNHEY and CDR2 is SMNVEV (reference sequence). V was shortened by 5 bases and J by 0 bases, with 9 bases between the two germline ends. The CDR3 region has the DNA TGTGCCAGCAGTATGGGGCTTAGCACAGATACGCAGTATTTT. This translates into CASSMGLSTDTQYF.

The V call is TRBV11-2, the J call TRBJ2-2; TRBD1 might be the D (5 bases). The CDR3 loop spans 14 amino acids. CDR1 and CDR2 (germline): SGHAT, FQNNGV. Trimming took 3 bases from V and 1 from J, leaving 6 bases between them. CDR3 protein: CASSFGQNTGELFF. CDR3 coding DNA: TGTGCCAGCAGCTTCGGACAGAACACCGGGGAGCTGTTTTTT.

V is TRBV7-9 and J is TRBJ1-1, with 8 bases matching TRBD1. From germline, CDR1 is SEHNR and CDR2 FQNEAQ (reference sequence). This CDR3 region has 16 residues. The V gene end was trimmed by 5 bases and the J gene end by 0 bases; junction bases not matched to a gene: 8. The CDR3 reads CASSVGTGPMNTEAFF. CDR3 bases: TGTGCCAGCAGCGTAGGGACAGGCCCGATGAACACTGAAGCTTTCTTT.

The V gene is TRBV4-2, the J gene TRBJ2-6; the D is unclear. V dropped 0 bases and J dropped 0 bases, with 9 bases sitting between them. From germline, CDR1 is LGHNA and CDR2 YNFKEQ. The CDR3 loop spans 17 amino acids. CDR3: CASSQELQPSGANVLTF. CDR3 bases: TGTGCCAGCAGCCAAGAGTTACAACCCTCTGGGGCCAACGTCCTGACTTTC.

The chain has TRBV28 and TRBJ1-5; 7 nucleotides line up with TRBD1. The trim removed 3 bases at V and 8 bases at J, leaving 13 bases unmatched. This CDR3 spans 16 amino acids. The germline gives CDR1 MDHEN, CDR2 SYDVKM. The CDR3 DNA is TGTGCCAGCAGTTTGTTCCGGGACAGAATATCCGAGCCCCAGCATTTT. This gives the protein CASSLFRDRISEPQHF.

The rearrangement uses TRBV11-2 and TRBJ2-7; 7 nucleotides match TRBD1. The CDR3 length is 14 residues. Germline V gene data show CDR1 as SGHAT and CDR2 as FQNNGV. Trimming took 6 bases from V and 3 from J; bases not matched to a gene: 8. The CDR3 coding sequence is TGTGCCAGCAGGAAGCCGGGACAGCTCTACGAGCAGTACTTC. It is translated as CASRKPGQLYEQYF.

This chain connects TRBV5-6 to TRBJ1-2, with 9 bases aligning to TRBD1. V was clipped by 5 bases and J by 3 bases; unmatched bases: 5. CDR3 length: 14 residues. CDR1 is SGHDT, CDR2 YYEEEE, per germline. CDR3: CASRLQGAHYGYTF. CDR3 DNA sequence: TGTGCCAGCAGACTACAGGGGGCGCACTATGGCTACACCTTC.

The V gene is TRBV6-5, the J gene TRBJ1-6, with TRBD1 identical over 8 bases. The CDR3 covers 15 residues. Per germline, CDR1 MNHEY and CDR2 SVGAGI. The J segment lost 4 bases and the V segment lost 6 bases, leaving 5 bases of the junction unmatched. CDR3 nucleotide sequence: TGTGCCAGCAGCGGGACAGGAACTTATAATTCACCCCTCCACTTT. Amino acids: CASSGTGTYNSPLHF.

The J gene is TRBJ1-1, the V gene TRBV28; 7 bases fit TRBD1. The germline V gene has CDR1 MDHEN and CDR2 SYDVKM. V lost 4 bases to trimming and J lost 4 bases; unmatched junction nucleotides: 9. CDR3 length: 15 amino acids. For the CDR3, the DNA is TGTGCCAGCAGTTCCTCACAGGGGATTAGCACTGAAGCTTTCTTT. It is translated as CASSSSQGISTEAFF. Combining the CDR3 with reference TRBV28 and TRBJ1-1 gives the whole variable domain DVKVTQSSRYLVKRTGEKVFLECVQDMDHENMFWYRQDPGLGLRLIYFSYDVKMKEKGDIPEGYSVSREKKERFSLILESASTNQTSMYLCASSSSQGISTEAFFGQGTRLTVV.

V gene TRBV5-1 combines with J gene TRBJ1-1; D is possibly TRBD1 (5 bases). In germline, CDR1 is SGHRS, CDR2 YFSETQ. V was shortened by 3 bases and J by 5 bases, with 11 bases between the two germline ends. This CDR3 contains 13 residues. Here the CDR3 DNA reads TGCGCCAGCAGCTGGGGCTTTGGGACTGAAGCTTTCTTT. The encoded protein is CASSWGFGTEAFF.

Worth noting for this clone: Mismatch with germline at one junction end may stem from a read error. V and J are TRBV19 and TRBJ1-4; D is ambiguous. The CDR3 consists of 15 residues. From germline, CDR1 is LNHDA and CDR2 SQIVND (reference sequence). The CDR3 DNA follows: TGTGCCAGCAGTACCCACGCCAGAGTCGGGGAAAAACTGTTTTTT. The encoded protein is CASSTHARVGEKLFF.

The V and J genes are TRBV27 and TRBJ2-1, with TRBD2 identical over 16 bases. CDR3 size: 15 residues. Per the germline V gene, CDR1 is MNHEY and CDR2 is SMNVEV (reference sequence). Losses at the gene ends were 4 bases for V and 11 bases for J; bases not matched to a gene: 5. CDR3 in amino acids: CASSSSGLAGGKQFF. CDR3 nucleotides: TGTGCCAGCAGTTCCTCGGGACTAGCGGGAGGGAAGCAGTTCTTC.

The V call is TRBV29-1, the J call TRBJ2-2; 8 nucleotides agree with TRBD2. This CDR3 region has 15 residues. CDR1 is SQVTM, CDR2 ANQGSEA, per germline. The junction had 9 bases not matched to a gene; V was cut back by 6 bases and J by 3 bases. The CDR3 region has the DNA TGCAGCGTGTCCAGAGGCGGGAGGCACACCGGGGAGCTGTTTTTT. The encoded protein is CSVSRGGRHTGELFF.

The chain is built from TRBV13 and TRBJ1-2, with 9 nucleotides matching TRBD1. Trimming at V came to 5 bases and at J to 5 bases, leaving 9 bases not matched to a gene. This CDR3 has 15 residues. Germline assignment: CDR1 PRHDT and CDR2 FYEKMQ (reference sequence). Here the CDR3 reads CASSPSDRGVYGYTF. As DNA, the CDR3 is TGTGCCAGCAGCCCCAGCGACAGGGGGGTTTATGGCTACACCTTC. Together with reference TRBV13 and TRBJ1-2, the CDR3 gives the full variable domain: AAGVIQSPRHLIKEKRETATLKCYPIPRHDTVYWYQQGPGQDPQFLISFYEKMQSDKGSIPDRFSAQQFSDYHSELNMSSLELGDSALYFCASSPSDRGVYGYTFGSGTRLTVV.